The 24 T cell receptor beta chains below were found in one sample sequenced in a study of cytomegalovirus exposure and HLA in healthy donors. The assay was immunoSEQ multiplex PCR, and TCRdb's table has in-frame clones only and misses some. The top ten hold approximately 3.1% of the sample, which has more than 200,000 clones, around 90% seen once. The sequenced sample consisted of PBMCs. These receptors originate from a woman in her thirties in good health and CMV-seronegative.

The V call is TRBV5-1, the J call TRBJ2-7, with TRBD2 matching 10 bases. The V gene end was trimmed by 4 bases and the J gene end by 1 base; junction bases not matched to a gene: 5. The CDR3 is made up of 15 amino acids. Germline CDR1 reads SGHRS; CDR2 reads YFSETQ. The CDR3 DNA sequence: TGCGCCAGCAGCCCAGCGGGAGGGCGTTCCTACGAGCAGTACTTC. Its translation is CASSPAGGRSYEQYF.

This chain connects TRBV6-5 to TRBJ2-7, with TRBD1 matching 8 bases. Germline V gene lookup returns CDR1 MNHEY and CDR2 SVGAGI. The CDR3 is 15 amino acids. Trimming at V came to 2 bases and at J to 3 bases, leaving 6 bases not matched to a gene. The CDR3 DNA reads TGTGCCAGCAGTTACGCCGGACAGGGACTCTACGAGCAGTACTTC. Translation: CASSYAGQGLYEQYF.

In this sample, this clone turned up once. The chain carries TRBV4-2 and TRBJ2-1, with TRBD2 matching 7 bases. The V segment lost 6 bases and the J segment 0 bases; nucleotides outside the gene matches: 17. Looked up from germline, CDR1 is LGHNA and CDR2 is YNFKEQ. This CDR3 is built from 19 residues. The CDR3 DNA follows: TGTGCCAGCAGTAAAACTCTGTCTCCAGCGGGAAGCTCCTACAATGAGCAGTTCTTC. It translates to CASSKTLSPAGSSYNEQFF.

The rearrangement joins TRBV16 to TRBJ2-1, with a possible D match to TRBD1 (5 bases). V lost 1 base and J 7 bases, leaving 17 bases between the germline ends. The CDR3 contains 16 residues. CDR1 and CDR2 from the germline V gene are KGHSY and FQNENV. The CDR3 protein is CASSQWVKGSFNEQFF. The CDR3, as DNA: TGTGCCAGCAGCCAATGGGTAAAGGGGTCCTTTAATGAGCAGTTCTTC.

The V gene is TRBV15, the J gene TRBJ2-3; 8 bases agree with TRBD2. The CDR3 has 15 amino acids. With 6 bases clipped from V and 5 bases from J, the junction kept 10 bases outside the gene matches. Germline V gives CDR1 LNHNV, CDR2 YYDKDF (reference sequence). This CDR3 is CATSSSGSTRDTQYF. The DNA for the CDR3 is TGTGCCACCAGTTCCAGCGGGAGTACCCGAGATACGCAGTATTTT.

The rearrangement links TRBV2 to TRBJ2-1, with 10 bases matching TRBD2. J gave up 11 bases and V 4 bases, and 11 bases lay outside the gene matches. The CDR3 totals 15 residues. The V gene's germline CDR1 is SNHLY and CDR2 FYNNEI. The CDR3 loop reads CASSALAGGRGKQFF. As DNA, the CDR3 is TGTGCCAGCAGTGCATTAGCGGGAGGCCGCGGAAAGCAGTTCTTC.

V is TRBV7-9 and J is TRBJ1-1; 10 nucleotides align to TRBD1. CDR1 is SEHNR and CDR2 is FQNEAQ in the germline V gene (reference sequence). This CDR3 region has 16 residues. The V segment lost 1 base and the J segment 4 bases; nucleotides outside the gene matches: 6. CDR3 DNA: TGTGCCAGCAGCTTAGGGGACAGGGGAAGGGCCACTGAAGCTTTCTTT. Translation gives CASSLGDRGRATEAFF.

The V gene is TRBV14, the J gene TRBJ2-7; a possible D gene is TRBD2 (5 bases). This CDR3 spans 19 amino acids. Per the germline V gene, CDR1 is SGHDN and CDR2 is FVKESK. V lost 0 bases, J lost 0 bases, and 21 bases lay in between. CDR3 sequence (DNA): TGTGCCAGCAGCCAAGATTCTGGCGAAAAGGACTGGAGCTCCTACGAGCAGTACTTC. Protein product: CASSQDSGEKDWSSYEQYF.

The V call is TRBV9, the J call TRBJ2-5; D is possibly TRBD1 (6 bases). CDR3 length: 15 amino acids. Germline-derived CDR1 and CDR2 are SGDLS and YYNGEE. Trimming stripped 3 bases from V and 1 base from J, with 13 bases between. The CDR3 DNA reads as TGTGCCAGCAGCGAGGGGGACCTTCTCCAAGAGACCCAGTACTTC. This codes for CASSEGDLLQETQYF.

The chain links TRBV5-1 to TRBJ2-3; D is ambiguous. Germline V CDR1 and CDR2: SGHRS, YFSETQ. V was cut by 4 bases and J by 3 bases, with 6 bases left in between. This CDR3 is built from 12 residues. The DNA for the CDR3 is TGCGCCAGCAGCAAAACGACAGATACGCAGTATTTT. This gives the protein CASSKTTDTQYF.

The chain uses TRBV13 and TRBJ1-2; D not resolved. This CDR3 spans 14 amino acids. Between the trimmed V and J ends, which lost 1 base and 5 bases, there was a span of 11 bases. CDR1 PRHDT and CDR2 FYEKMQ come from the germline V gene (reference sequence). CDR3 DNA: TGTGCCAGCAGCTTAGATGGTATGGGTTATGGCTACACCTTC. Amino acids: CASSLDGMGYGYTF.

This clone was detected once. The CDR3, as DNA: TGTGCCAGTTCGCCCGGGACAGCTACCTACGAGCAGTACTTC. As protein: CASSPGTATYEQYF. The V and J genes are TRBV19 and TRBJ2-7; 7 nucleotides match TRBD1. Germline lookup yields CDR1 LNHDA and CDR2 SQIVND (reference sequence). The CDR3 is 14 residues long. J was trimmed by 2 bases and V by 8 bases; bases with no gene match: 9.

This clone came up a few times. The CDR3 sequence is CASSPQGYPTF. The CDR3 DNA sequence: TGTGCCAGCAGCCCTCAGGGATATCCCACCTTC. V usage is TRBV28 and J usage is TRBJ1-2, with a tentative D call TRBD1 (5 bases). The CDR3 is made up of 11 amino acids. The V gene's germline CDR1 is MDHEN and CDR2 SYDVKM. V was pared by 6 bases and J by 13 bases, with 15 bases between.

The chain is built from TRBV20-1 and TRBJ1-4, with a possible D match to TRBD1 (5 bases). V lost 7 bases and J lost 4, with 7 bases in between. The CDR3 covers 11 residues. Germline lookup yields CDR1 DFQATT and CDR2 SNEGSKA (reference sequence). The CDR3 spells CSGGDNEKLFF. The CDR3 DNA reads TGCAGTGGGGGGGATAATGAAAAACTGTTTTTT.

This sequence joins TRBV19 and TRBJ1-5, with a tentative D call TRBD1 (6 bases). The germline gives CDR1 LNHDA, CDR2 SQIVND (reference sequence). The CDR3 covers 14 residues. Trimming removed 2 bases at V and 1 base at J, with 6 bases between. The CDR3, as DNA: TGTGCCAGTAGTATACAGGGGAGCAATCAGCCCCAGCATTTT. Protein sequence: CASSIQGSNQPQHF.

The chain uses TRBV6-1 and TRBJ2-1, with TRBD2 as a possible D gene (5 bases). The CDR3 totals 14 residues. CDR1 is MNHNS and CDR2 is SASEGT in the germline V gene. V was cut by 0 bases and J by 9 bases, with 12 bases left in between. The CDR3 DNA reads TGTGCCAGCAGTGAAGCAACTAGTAGGATTGAGCAGTTCTTC. As protein: CASSEATSRIEQFF.

V and J are TRBV19 and TRBJ1-5, with D possibly being TRBD1 (5 bases). V dropped 7 bases and J dropped 1 base, with 14 bases sitting between them. The CDR3 covers 15 residues. Germline loops: CDR1 LNHDA, CDR2 SQIVND (reference sequence). Written as DNA, the CDR3 is TGTGCCAGTACCGCAGGGAAGAGGAGCAATCAGCCCCAGCATTTT. Translating gives CASTAGKRSNQPQHF.

This clone occurred once. The gene calls are TRBV4-3 and TRBJ2-7, with TRBD2 matching 10 bases. The trim removed 0 bases at V and 1 base at J, leaving 3 bases unmatched. Germline V lookup: CDR1 LGHNA, CDR2 YSLEER. The CDR3 runs to 16 residues. The CDR3 DNA reads TGCGCCAGCAGCCAAGATCTAGCGGGAGTTTCCTACGAGCAGTACTTC. Translation: CASSQDLAGVSYEQYF.

To note about this clone: The junction and the germline gene differ at one end; a read error may be behind it. Other DNA sequences from this sample encode an identical CDR3 as well. J is TRBJ1-2 and V is TRBV29-1, with 7 bases matching TRBD1. The CDR3 is made up of 12 amino acids. Germline V gene sequence: CDR1 SQVTM, CDR2 ANQGSEA. The CDR3 DNA follows: TGCAGCGTTAAACAGGGGAACTATGGCTACACTTTC. Its protein is CSVKQGNYGYTF.

The chain combines TRBV6-6 with TRBJ2-3; no definite D call. The CDR3 is 13 residues long. Germline V gives CDR1 MNHNY, CDR2 SVGAGI (reference sequence). V lost 7 bases to trimming and J lost 0 bases, with 8 bases between them. This CDR3 is CASIGWSTDTQYF. DNA of the CDR3: TGTGCCAGCATCGGTTGGAGCACAGATACGCAGTATTTT.

This sequence joins TRBV4-2 and TRBJ1-2; 7 bases agree with TRBD1. Germline CDR1 LGHNA, CDR2 YNFKEQ. The CDR3 has 20 residues. V was pared by 0 bases and J by 7 bases, with 23 bases of the junction left unmatched. In DNA form, the CDR3 reads TGTGCCAGCAGCCAAGATCTGGGAGGTCTGAGGGGGCGCGAGTCATTTGGCTACACCTTC. This codes for CASSQDLGGLRGRESFGYTF.

The rearrangement uses TRBV30 and TRBJ2-1; D tentatively fits TRBD1 or TRBD2 (5 bases each). The V gene's germline CDR1 is GTSNPN and CDR2 SVGIG (reference sequence). The CDR3 length is 15 residues. V lost 2 bases and J 6 bases, leaving 17 bases between the germline ends. The CDR3 DNA reads TGTGCCTGGAGTCTGACTACTATGGGGGTCAATGAGCAGTTCTTC. Amino acids: CAWSLTTMGVNEQFF.

The V and J genes are TRBV27 and TRBJ2-1; 16 bases match TRBD2. The CDR3 covers 17 residues. Germline V gives CDR1 MNHEY, CDR2 SMNVEV (reference sequence). The V gene end was trimmed by 5 bases and the J gene end by 4 bases; junction bases not matched to a gene: 5. The CDR3 DNA follows: TGTGCCAGCAGTCAAGGGACTAGCGGGAGGGGATACAATGAGCAGTTCTTC. Translation gives CASSQGTSGRGYNEQFF.

As DNA, the CDR3 is TGTGCCAGCAGTTTATCCGTGGGGCGCGAGCAGTACTTC. Its translation: CASSLSVGREQYF. The genes are TRBV27 and TRBJ2-7; possible D gene TRBD1, 5 bases. CDR3 length: 13 residues. The V gene's germline CDR1 is MNHEY and CDR2 SMNVEV (reference sequence). V dropped 0 bases and J dropped 6 bases, with 9 bases sitting between them.